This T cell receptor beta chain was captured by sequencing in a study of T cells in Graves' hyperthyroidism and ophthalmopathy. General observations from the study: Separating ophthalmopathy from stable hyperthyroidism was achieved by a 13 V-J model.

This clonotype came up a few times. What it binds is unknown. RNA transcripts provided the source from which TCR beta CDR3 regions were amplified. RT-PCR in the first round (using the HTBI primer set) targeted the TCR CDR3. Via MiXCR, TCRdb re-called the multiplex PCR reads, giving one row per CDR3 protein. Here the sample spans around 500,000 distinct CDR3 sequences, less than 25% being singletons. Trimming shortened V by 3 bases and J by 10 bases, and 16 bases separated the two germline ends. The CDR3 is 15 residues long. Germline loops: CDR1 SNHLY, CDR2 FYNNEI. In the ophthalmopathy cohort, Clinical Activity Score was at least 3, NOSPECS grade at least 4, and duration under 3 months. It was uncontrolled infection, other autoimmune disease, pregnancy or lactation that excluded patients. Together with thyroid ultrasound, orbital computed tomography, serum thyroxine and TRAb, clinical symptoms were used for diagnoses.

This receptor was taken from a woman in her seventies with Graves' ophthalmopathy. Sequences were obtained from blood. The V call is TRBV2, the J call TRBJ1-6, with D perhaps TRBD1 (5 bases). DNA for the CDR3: TGTGCCAGCAGTGACCGGCAGGGCAGTAGGTCACCCCTCCACTTT. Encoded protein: CASSDRQGSRSPLHF.